This TCR beta chain came from a study of PD-L1 blockade in urothelial cancer. Across the whole study: The study started patients on atezolizumab in about 2014, giving 1,200 mg intravenously every 3 weeks. Blood yielded a median of approximately 130,000 T cells per sample.

Synthetically made TCR analog templates were put into each PCR as spikes. Libraries were prepared by immunoSEQ multiplex PCR; TCRdb keeps only in-frame clonotypes and omits some of them. The sample consists of approximately 79,000 clones, about 85% of them appearing once. Per the germline V gene, CDR1 is MNHNS and CDR2 is SASEGT. This CDR3 has 11 residues. V was clipped by 6 bases and J by 2 bases, with 4 bases between them. Overall study findings and caveats: Better survival was forecast by a pretreatment blood TCR clonality below the median.

Note on this clone: The antigen is undetermined.

The receptor was isolated from a woman in her seventies with urothelial cancer. This chain uses TRBV6-1 with TRBJ2-5; D not resolved. This specimen consisted of PBMCs, obtained around atezolizumab (anti-PD-L1) treatment. The CDR3 DNA reads TGTGCCAGCAGCAGGCAAGAGACCCAGTACTTC. Translation gives CASSRQETQYF.